This is a list of T cell receptor beta chains from one sample in a study of cytotoxic CD8 clonotypes in ibrutinib-treated CLL. Repertoires were generated with immunoSEQ multiplex PCR, while TCRdb's copy carries only in-frame clones and drops some. The sample carries roughly 53,000 clones, roughly 49% recorded once. The specimen comprised PBMCs, sampled at disease progression, from a patient treated with ibrutinib. The origin of the receptors is a human donor with chronic lymphocytic leukemia. Both conserved end residues are part of each CDR3. D genes are given only for firm matches. Rows give clone size only sometimes, using once, few, many, or a class for an expanded clone.

j_call clone_size d_call v_call cdr3_aa cdr3_nt
TRBJ2-7 many TRBD1 TRBV7-2 CASSRQGANEQYF TGTGCCAGCAGCCGACAGGGGGCTAACGAGCAGTACTTC
TRBJ1-4 - - TRBV7-9 CASSLGLADYREKLFF TGTGCCAGCAGCTTAGGACTTGCAGATTATCGTGAAAAACTGTTTTTT
TRBJ2-1 few TRBD2 TRBV29-1 CSSRTSGAYNEQFF TGCAGCTCCCGGACTAGCGGGGCCTACAATGAGCAGTTCTTC
TRBJ2-5 - - TRBV20-1 CSVPLQETQYF TGCAGTGTCCCACTACAAGAGACCCAGTACTTC
TRBJ2-3 - - TRBV9 CASSVKDTQYF TGTGCCAGCAGCGTCAAGGATACGCAGTATTTT
TRBJ1-1 few - TRBV7-9 CASTWAGGTEAFF TGTGCCAGCACATGGGCGGGGGGAACTGAAGCTTTCTTT
TRBJ2-1 - TRBD2 TRBV6-4 CASSVVSSGGYNEQFF TGTGCCAGCAGTGTTGTCTCGAGCGGGGGATACAATGAGCAGTTCTTC
TRBJ2-7 few TRBD2 TRBV28 CASSLRTSGFTYEQYF TGTGCCAGCAGTTTACGGACTAGCGGATTCACCTACGAGCAGTACTTC
TRBJ1-3 - - TRBV10-2 CASSEWGRASGNTIYF TGCGCCAGCAGTGAGTGGGGCCGAGCCTCTGGAAACACCATATATTTT
TRBJ2-5 few - TRBV19 CASSATRQETQYF TGTGCCAGTAGTGCCACCAGGCAAGAGACCCAGTACTTC
TRBJ2-5 - - TRBV7-6 CASSLNIGGAELYF TGTGCCAGCAGCTTAAACATCGGAGGAGCCGAACTGTACTTC
TRBJ2-7 - - TRBV2 CASSLTGTTYEQYF TGTGCCAGCAGTTTGACAGGTACTACCTACGAGCAGTACTTC
TRBJ1-3 few - TRBV11-3 CASSSPTGNTIYF TGTGCCAGCAGCTCCCCCACTGGAAACACCATATATTTT
TRBJ2-7 - TRBD1 TRBV29-1 CSFGQGGYEQYF TGCAGCTTCGGACAGGGAGGCTACGAGCAGTACTTC
TRBJ1-5 - TRBD1 TRBV2 CASSVSRTGVQPQHF TGTGCCAGCAGTGTTTCAAGGACAGGGGTTCAGCCCCAGCATTTT
TRBJ2-7 - TRBD2 TRBV6-5 CASSRLAGGSYEQYF TGTGCCAGCAGCAGACTAGCGGGAGGGTCCTACGAGCAGTACTTC
TRBJ2-7 - - TRBV5-6 CASSYGGTGIYEQYF TGTGCCAGCAGCTATGGGGGGACTGGGATTTACGAGCAGTACTTC
TRBJ2-3 - TRBD2 TRBV4-2 CASSPGGWGDTDTQYF TGTGCCAGCAGCCCCGGGGGGTGGGGCGACACAGATACGCAGTATTTT
TRBJ2-3 - - TRBV21-1 CASSAPSRAGGVNTDTQYF TGTGCCAGCAGCGCCCCAAGTCGAGCGGGGGGCGTCAACACAGATACGCAGTATTTT
TRBJ2-5 - TRBD1 TRBV11-2 CASSTGGFQETQYF TGTGCCAGCAGCACAGGGGGCTTCCAAGAGACCCAGTACTTC
TRBJ2-7 - - TRBV2 CASSLGSDRVSYEQYF TGCGCCAGCAGCCTCGGGTCCGACCGCGTATCCTACGAGCAGTACTTC
TRBJ1-5 - - TRBV11-2 CASSPGGRSSNQPQHF TGTGCCAGCAGCCCGGGAGGACGGAGTAGCAATCAGCCCCAGCATTTT
TRBJ1-2 - - TRBV19 CASSIREGSNGYTF TGTGCCAGTAGTATTAGGGAGGGGAGCAATGGCTACACCTTC
TRBJ2-1 few TRBD2 TRBV4-2 CASSQETLGLAGDNEQFF TGTGCCAGCAGCCAAGAAACCCTAGGACTAGCGGGGGACAATGAGCAGTTCTTC
TRBJ2-7 - TRBD2 TRBV27 CASSLYGGSTYEQYF TGTGCCAGCAGTTTATATGGCGGGAGTACCTACGAGCAGTACTTC
TRBJ2-3 many TRBD1 TRBV30 CACPTGVDTQYF TGTGCCTGCCCGACAGGGGTAGATACGCAGTATTTT
TRBJ2-2 - - TRBV2 CASSLDSAAGELFF TGTGCCAGCAGTCTCGACAGCGCCGCCGGGGAGCTGTTTTTT
TRBJ1-2 few - TRBV11-2 CASSPGATDYGYTF TGTGCCAGCTCCCCGGGAGCCACTGACTATGGCTACACCTTC
TRBJ2-7 - TRBD2 TRBV11-1 CASSVAGTSGRYEQYF TGTGCCAGCAGCGTAGCCGGGACTAGCGGGAGGTACGAGCAGTACTTC
TRBJ2-3 - - TRBV2 CASRVTPSTDTQYF TGTGCCAGCAGGGTGACACCCAGCACAGATACGCAGTATTTT
TRBJ1-4 once TRBD1 TRBV30 CAWRGQVGEKLFF TGTGCCTGGAGGGGACAGGTCGGGGAAAAACTGTTTTTT
TRBJ2-1 - TRBD2 TRBV29-1 CSVERLAGLDNEQFF TGCAGCGTTGAACGACTAGCGGGACTGGACAATGAGCAGTTCTTC
TRBJ1-5 - - TRBV6-6 CASSYPGLNQPQHF TGTGCCAGCAGTTACCCAGGGTTAAATCAGCCCCAGCATTTT
TRBJ1-1 - - TRBV5-4 CASTIGGANTEAFF TGTGCCAGCACCATCGGGGGCGCGAACACTGAAGCTTTCTTT
TRBJ2-1 - - TRBV7-9 CASSLSPQRVRQIF TGTGCCAGCAGCTTAAGCCCCCAGAGGGTCCGGCAGATCTTC
TRBJ1-4 few - TRBV7-9 CASSSRTATNEKLFF TGTGCCAGCAGCTCCCGGACAGCAACTAATGAAAAACTGTTTTTT
TRBJ2-7 - TRBD2 TRBV7-8 CASSLAGGYEQYF TGTGCCAGCAGCTTAGCGGGGGGGTACGAGCAGTACTTC
TRBJ1-5 - - TRBV2 CASSEWGGGQPQHF TGTGCCAGCAGTGAATGGGGGGGCGGTCAGCCCCAGCATTTT
TRBJ1-2 few - TRBV7-8 CASSFPGTSHFYGYTF TGTGCCAGCAGCTTCCCCGGGACATCCCATTTCTATGGCTACACCTTC
TRBJ1-1 few TRBD1 TRBV5-1 CASSLGQGQLYGTEAFF TGCGCCAGCAGCTTAGGACAGGGCCAGCTTTATGGAACTGAAGCTTTCTTT
TRBJ1-2 - - TRBV28 CASRDGYGYTF TGTGCCAGCAGGGACGGCTATGGCTACACCTTC
TRBJ2-3 - TRBD2 TRBV27 CASSLTRLAGVVRDTQYF TGTGCCAGCAGTTTGACCAGACTAGCGGGAGTCGTAAGAGATACGCAGTATTTT